This T cell receptor beta chain stems from a study of regulatory T cells in long-lasting Graves disease. Study as a whole: It was over 5 years of antithyroid drugs, with positive TSH receptor antibodies, that meant persistent Graves' disease. Study findings and constraints: For persistent Graves' patients, TCR diversity was lower than for newly diagnosed ones. Persistent disease exhibited a predilection for TRBV28, TRBJ1-2 and TRBJ2-5.

There are 14 residues in the CDR3. Germline V gives CDR1 SGHNT, CDR2 YYREEE (reference sequence). V was clipped by 0 bases and J by 7 bases; unmatched bases: 4. For TCR beta, libraries came from iRepertoire HTBI primers and Arm-PCR of CDR3 regions. One entry per CDR3 protein results from TCRdb running MiXCR on the multiplex PCR reads. In the table there are roughly 400,000 distinct CDR3 sequences, roughly 20% of which are singletons. Time point of the sample: persistent/refractory GD, antithyroid drugs over 5 years with positive TRAb. Construction of the TCR library relied on RNA isolated from PBMCs. Only a few counts were recorded for this clonotype. Its matching antigen is unknown.

The V call is TRBV5-4, the J call TRBJ2-7; 10 bases align to TRBD2. This TCR came from a female donor with Graves disease. Sequencing used peripheral blood mononuclear cells (PBMCs), obtained when the disease was refractory, from a patient treated with antithyroid drugs. The CDR3 nucleotides are TGTGCCAGCAGCTTGGTAGCGGGAGGTAGTGAGCAGTACTTC. Protein: CASSLVAGGSEQYF.